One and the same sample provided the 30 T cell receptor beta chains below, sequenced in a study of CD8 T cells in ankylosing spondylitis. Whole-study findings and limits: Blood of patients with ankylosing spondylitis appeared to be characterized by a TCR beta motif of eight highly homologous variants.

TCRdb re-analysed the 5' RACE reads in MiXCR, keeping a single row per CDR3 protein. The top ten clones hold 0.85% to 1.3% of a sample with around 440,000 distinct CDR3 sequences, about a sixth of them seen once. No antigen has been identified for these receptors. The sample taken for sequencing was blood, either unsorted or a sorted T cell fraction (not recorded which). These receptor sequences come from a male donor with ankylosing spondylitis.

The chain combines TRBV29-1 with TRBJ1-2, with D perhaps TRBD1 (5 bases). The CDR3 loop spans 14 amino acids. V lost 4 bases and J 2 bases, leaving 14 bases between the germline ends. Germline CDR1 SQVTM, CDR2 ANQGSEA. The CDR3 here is CSVAGHRVNYGYTF. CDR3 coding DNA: TGCAGCGTTGCAGGGCACAGAGTCAACTATGGCTACACCTTC. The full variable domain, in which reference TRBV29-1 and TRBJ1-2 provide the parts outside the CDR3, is SAVISQKPSRDICQRGTSLTIQCQVDSQVTMMFWYRQQPGQSLTLIATANQGSEATYESGFVIDKFPISRPNLTFSTLTVSNMSPEDSSIYLCSVAGHRVNYGYTFGSGTRLTVV.

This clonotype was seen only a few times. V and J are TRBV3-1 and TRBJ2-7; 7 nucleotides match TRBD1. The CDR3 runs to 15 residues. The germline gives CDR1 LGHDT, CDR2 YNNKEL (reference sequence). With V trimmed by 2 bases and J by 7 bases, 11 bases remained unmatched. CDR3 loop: CASSQLGQSIGEQYF. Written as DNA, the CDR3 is TGTGCCAGCAGCCAATTGGGACAGTCGATCGGGGAGCAGTACTTC.

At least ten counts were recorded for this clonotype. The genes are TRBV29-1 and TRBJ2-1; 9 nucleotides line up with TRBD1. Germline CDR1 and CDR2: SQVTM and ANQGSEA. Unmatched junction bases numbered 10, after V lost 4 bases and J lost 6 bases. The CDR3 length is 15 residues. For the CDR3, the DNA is TGCAGCGTTGTTCCCTGGGACAGGGCTCGCAATGAGCAGTTCTTC. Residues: CSVVPWDRARNEQFF.

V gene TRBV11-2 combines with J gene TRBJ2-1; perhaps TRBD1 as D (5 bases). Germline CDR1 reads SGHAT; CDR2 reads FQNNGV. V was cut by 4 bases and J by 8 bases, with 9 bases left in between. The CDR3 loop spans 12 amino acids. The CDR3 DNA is TGTGCCAGCAGCTGGGGCGATGATGAGCAGTTCTTC. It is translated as CASSWGDDEQFF.

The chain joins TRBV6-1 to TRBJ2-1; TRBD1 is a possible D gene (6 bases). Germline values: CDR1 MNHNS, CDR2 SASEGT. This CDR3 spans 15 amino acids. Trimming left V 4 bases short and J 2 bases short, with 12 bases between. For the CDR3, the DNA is TGTGCCAGCAGTGCCGGGACACCAGCCTACAATGAGCAGTTCTTC. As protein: CASSAGTPAYNEQFF.

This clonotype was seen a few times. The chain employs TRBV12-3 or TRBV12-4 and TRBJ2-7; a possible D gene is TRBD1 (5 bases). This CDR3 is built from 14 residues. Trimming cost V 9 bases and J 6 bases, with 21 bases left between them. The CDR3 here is CASSTGARVFEQYF. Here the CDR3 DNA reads TGTGCCAGTAGCACTGGGGCCAGGGTGTTCGAGCAGTACTTC.

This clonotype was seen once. This CDR3 is CASSPMASETQYF. CDR3 nucleotide sequence: TGTGCCAGCTCACCCATGGCGTCGGAGACCCAGTACTTC. The V and J genes are TRBV18 and TRBJ2-5; D not resolved. The V gene's germline CDR1 is KGHSH and CDR2 LQKENI. The CDR3 extends over 13 amino acids. V was shortened by 3 bases and J by 5 bases, with 10 bases between the two germline ends.

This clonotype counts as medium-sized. The CDR3 nucleotides read TGTGCCAGCAGCCCGAGACAGAGCTATGGCTACACCTTC. Protein sequence: CASSPRQSYGYTF. J is TRBJ1-2 and V is TRBV3-1, with TRBD1 as a possible D gene (5 bases). The germline gives CDR1 LGHDT, CDR2 YNNKEL (reference sequence). Trimming pared 4 bases from V and 4 bases from J, leaving 10 bases between. CDR3 length equals 13 residues.

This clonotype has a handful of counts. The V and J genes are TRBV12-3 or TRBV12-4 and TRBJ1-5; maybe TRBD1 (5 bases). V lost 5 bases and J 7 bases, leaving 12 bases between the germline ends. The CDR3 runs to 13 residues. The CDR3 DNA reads TGTGCCAGCAGTCGCAGGGTCGAGCAGCCCCAGCATTTT. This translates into CASSRRVEQPQHF.

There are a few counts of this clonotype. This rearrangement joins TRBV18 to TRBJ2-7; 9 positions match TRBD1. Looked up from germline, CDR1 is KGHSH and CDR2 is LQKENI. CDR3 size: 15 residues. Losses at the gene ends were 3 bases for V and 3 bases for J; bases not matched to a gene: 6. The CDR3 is CASSPPGQGLYEQYF. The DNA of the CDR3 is TGTGCCAGCTCACCGCCGGGACAGGGTCTCTACGAGCAGTACTTC.

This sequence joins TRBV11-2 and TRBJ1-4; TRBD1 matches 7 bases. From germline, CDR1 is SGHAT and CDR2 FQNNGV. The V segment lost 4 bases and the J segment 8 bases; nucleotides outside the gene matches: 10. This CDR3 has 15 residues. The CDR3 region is CASSSGQADREKLFF. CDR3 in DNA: TGTGCCAGCAGCTCCGGACAGGCTGATAGGGAAAAACTGTTTTTT.

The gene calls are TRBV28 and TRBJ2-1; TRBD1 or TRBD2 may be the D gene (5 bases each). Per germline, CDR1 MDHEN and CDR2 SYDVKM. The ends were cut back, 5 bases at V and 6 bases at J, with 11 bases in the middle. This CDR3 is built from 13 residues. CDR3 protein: CASSGGWGNEQFF. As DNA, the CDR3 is TGTGCCAGCAGTGGGGGATGGGGCAATGAGCAGTTCTTC. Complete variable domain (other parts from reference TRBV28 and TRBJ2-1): DVKVTQSSRYLVKRTGEKVFLECVQDMDHENMFWYRQDPGLGLRLIYFSYDVKMKEKGDIPEGYSVSREKKERFSLILESASTNQTSMYLCASSGGWGNEQFFGPGTRLTVL.

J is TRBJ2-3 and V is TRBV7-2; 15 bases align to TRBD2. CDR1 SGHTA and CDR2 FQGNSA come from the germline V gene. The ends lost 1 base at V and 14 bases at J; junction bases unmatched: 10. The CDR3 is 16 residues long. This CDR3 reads CASSLGTSGGVPPRYF. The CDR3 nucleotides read TGTGCCAGCAGCTTAGGGACTAGCGGGGGGGTCCCACCACGGTATTTT.

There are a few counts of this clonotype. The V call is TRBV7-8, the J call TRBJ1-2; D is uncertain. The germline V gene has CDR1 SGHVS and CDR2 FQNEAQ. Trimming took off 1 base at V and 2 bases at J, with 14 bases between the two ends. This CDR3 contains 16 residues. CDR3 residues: CASSLVGSGLNYGYTF. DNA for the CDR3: TGTGCCAGCAGCTTAGTGGGGTCTGGGCTGAACTATGGCTACACCTTC.

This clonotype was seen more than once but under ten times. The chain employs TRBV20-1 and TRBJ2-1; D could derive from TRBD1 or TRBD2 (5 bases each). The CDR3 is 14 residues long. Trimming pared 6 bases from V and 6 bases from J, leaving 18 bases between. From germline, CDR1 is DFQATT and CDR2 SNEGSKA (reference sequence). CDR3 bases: TGCAGTGCAACCCCCGTATCGGGGCCCAATGAGCAGTTCTTC. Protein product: CSATPVSGPNEQFF.

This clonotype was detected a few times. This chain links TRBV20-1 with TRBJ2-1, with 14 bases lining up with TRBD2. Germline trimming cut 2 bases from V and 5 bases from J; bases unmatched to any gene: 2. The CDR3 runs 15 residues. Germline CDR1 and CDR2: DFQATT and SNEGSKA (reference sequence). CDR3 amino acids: CSARSGLAGDNEQFF. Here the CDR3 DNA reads TGCAGTGCTAGATCGGGACTAGCGGGAGACAATGAGCAGTTCTTC.

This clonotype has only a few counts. CDR3 sequence: CSARAGQGATGELFF. CDR3 nucleotides: TGCAGTGCTAGAGCGGGACAGGGCGCCACCGGGGAGCTGTTTTTT. The V and J genes are TRBV20-1 and TRBJ2-2; TRBD1 aligns across 9 bases. The J segment lost 4 bases and the V segment lost 1 base, leaving 4 bases of the junction unmatched. This CDR3 spans 15 amino acids. In germline, CDR1 is DFQATT, CDR2 SNEGSKA (reference sequence).

The CDR3 sequence is CASSQDGAGTYEQYF. In nucleotides, the CDR3 is TGTGCCAGCAGCCAAGATGGAGCGGGAACCTACGAGCAGTACTTC. The chain couples TRBV3-1 to TRBJ2-7; 7 nucleotides match TRBD2. Germline CDR1 LGHDT, CDR2 YNNKEL (reference sequence). The CDR3 covers 15 residues. J was trimmed by 2 bases and V by 0 bases; bases with no gene match: 4.

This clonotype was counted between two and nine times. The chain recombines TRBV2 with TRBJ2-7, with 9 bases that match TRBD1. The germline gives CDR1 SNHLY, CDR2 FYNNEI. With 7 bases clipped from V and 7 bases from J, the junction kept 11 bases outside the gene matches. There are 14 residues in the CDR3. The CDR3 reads CASTPGGQGTEQYF. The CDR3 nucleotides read TGTGCCAGCACCCCTGGAGGACAGGGGACAGAGCAGTACTTC.

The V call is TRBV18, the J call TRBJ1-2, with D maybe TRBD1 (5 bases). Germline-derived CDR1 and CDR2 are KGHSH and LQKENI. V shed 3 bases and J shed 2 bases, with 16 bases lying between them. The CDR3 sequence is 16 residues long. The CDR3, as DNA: TGTGCCAGCTCACCGGGGATAACCCCAGGGAACTATGGCTACACCTTC. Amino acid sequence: CASSPGITPGNYGYTF.

The DNA of the CDR3 is TGTGCCAGCAGCCTCCGACTAGCGGGGACCACAGATACGCAGTATTTT. Amino acids: CASSLRLAGTTDTQYF. The genes are TRBV3-1 and TRBJ2-3; 11 nucleotides align to TRBD2. Germline CDR1 reads LGHDT; CDR2 reads YNNKEL (reference sequence). V shed 4 bases and J 2 bases; nucleotides not matched to a gene: 5. This CDR3 has 16 residues.

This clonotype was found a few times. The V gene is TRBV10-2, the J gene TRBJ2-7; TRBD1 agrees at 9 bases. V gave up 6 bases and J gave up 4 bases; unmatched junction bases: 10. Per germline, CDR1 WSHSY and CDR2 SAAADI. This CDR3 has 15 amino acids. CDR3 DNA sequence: TGCGCCAGCAGCCGATTACAGGGGGCTCAATACGAGCAGTACTTC. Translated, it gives CASSRLQGAQYEQYF.

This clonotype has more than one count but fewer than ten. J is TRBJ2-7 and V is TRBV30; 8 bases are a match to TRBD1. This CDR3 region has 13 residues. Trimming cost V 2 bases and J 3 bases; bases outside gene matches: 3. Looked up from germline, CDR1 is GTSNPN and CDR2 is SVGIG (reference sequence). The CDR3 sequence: CAWSSTGGYEQYF. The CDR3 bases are TGTGCCTGGAGTTCCACAGGGGGCTACGAGCAGTACTTC.

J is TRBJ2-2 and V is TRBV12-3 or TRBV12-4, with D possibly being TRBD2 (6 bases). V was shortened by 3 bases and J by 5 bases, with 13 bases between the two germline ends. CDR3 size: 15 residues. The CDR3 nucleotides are TGTGCCAGCAGTTTTGGGGGGACGGGGACCGGGGAGCTGTTTTTT. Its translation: CASSFGGTGTGELFF.

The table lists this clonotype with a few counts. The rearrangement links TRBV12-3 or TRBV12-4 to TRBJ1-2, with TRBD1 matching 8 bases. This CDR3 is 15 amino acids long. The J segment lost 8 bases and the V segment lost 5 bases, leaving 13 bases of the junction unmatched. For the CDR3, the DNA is TGTGCCAGCAGTCCCCCCAACCAGGGGGCAGTAGGCTACACCTTC. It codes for CASSPPNQGAVGYTF.

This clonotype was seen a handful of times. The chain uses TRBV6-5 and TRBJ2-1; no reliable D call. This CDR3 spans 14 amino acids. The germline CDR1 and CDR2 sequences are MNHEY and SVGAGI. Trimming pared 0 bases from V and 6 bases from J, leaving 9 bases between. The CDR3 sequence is CASSYSRPSNEQFF. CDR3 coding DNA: TGTGCCAGCAGTTACTCGAGACCCAGCAATGAGCAGTTCTTC.

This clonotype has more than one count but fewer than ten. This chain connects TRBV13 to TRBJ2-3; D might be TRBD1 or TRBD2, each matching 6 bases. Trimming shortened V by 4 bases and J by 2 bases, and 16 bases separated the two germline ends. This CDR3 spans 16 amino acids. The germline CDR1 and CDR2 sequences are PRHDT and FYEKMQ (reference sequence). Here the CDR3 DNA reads TGTGCCAGCAGCTCCTGGGGGGCCCCAAACACAGATACGCAGTATTTT. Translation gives CASSSWGAPNTDTQYF.

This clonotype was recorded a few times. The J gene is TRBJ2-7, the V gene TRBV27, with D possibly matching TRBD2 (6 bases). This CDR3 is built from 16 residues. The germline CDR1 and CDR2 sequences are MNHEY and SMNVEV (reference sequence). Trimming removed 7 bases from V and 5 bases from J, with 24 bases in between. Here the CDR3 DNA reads TGTGCCAGCAAGTCCCTGTCGATTCTTGGGGGGAACGAGCAGTACTTC. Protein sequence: CASKSLSILGGNEQYF.

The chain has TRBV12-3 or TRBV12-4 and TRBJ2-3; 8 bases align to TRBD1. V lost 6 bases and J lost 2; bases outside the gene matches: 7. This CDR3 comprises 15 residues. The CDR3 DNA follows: TGTGCCAGCAGAACCGGACAGGGACTCACAGATACGCAGTATTTT. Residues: CASRTGQGLTDTQYF.

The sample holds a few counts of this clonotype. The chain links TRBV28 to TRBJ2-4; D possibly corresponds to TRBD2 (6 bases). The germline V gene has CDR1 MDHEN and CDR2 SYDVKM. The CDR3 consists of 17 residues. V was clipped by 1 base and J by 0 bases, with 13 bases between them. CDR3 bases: TGTGCCAGCAGTTTATTGGGGAGTAGCGGAGCCAAAAACATTCAGTACTTC. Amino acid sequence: CASSLLGSSGAKNIQYF.